This is a list of T cell receptor beta chains from one sample in a study of control samples from healthy donors and cancer patients. TCRdb keeps only in-frame clones here, not all; method: immunoSEQ multiplex PCR. The table lists 70,000 to 85,000 clones, 84% of them singletons, with around 10% in the top ten. Material: PBMCs. The receptors come from a man aged 55 to 70 with head and neck cancer. The CDR3 runs from the conserved cysteine through the conserved F or W. D genes are given only for firm matches. Clone size is stated in some rows and not others, as once, few, many or a class when expanded.

abundance | j_gene | v_gene | d_gene | len | CDR3nt | CDR3aa
NA | TRBJ1-4 | TRBV24-1 | NA | 15 | TGTGCCACCAGTGACTCCGGGTCACATAATGAAAAACTGTTTTTT | CATSDSGSHNEKLFF
NA | TRBJ2-7 | TRBV19 | NA | 16 | TGTGCCAGTAGTATTGTGGGATGGGAACCCTCCTACGAGCAGTACTTC | CASSIVGWEPSYEQYF
NA | TRBJ2-2 | TRBV15 | NA | 15 | TGTGCCACCAGCAGAGATAGGCGGGACCCCGGGGAGCTGTTTTTT | CATSRDRRDPGELFF
NA | TRBJ1-2 | TRBV19 | NA | 11 | TGTGCCAGTAAGTTGAACTATGGCTACACCTTC | CASKLNYGYTF
NA | TRBJ2-2 | TRBV19 | NA | 14 | TGTGCCAGTAGTATACGAACCCACACCGGGGAGCTGTTTTTT | CASSIRTHTGELFF
NA | TRBJ1-5 | TRBV6-5 | NA | 13 | TGTGCCAGCAGTCCCTCACAGAATCAGCCCCAGCATTTT | CASSPSQNQPQHF
NA | TRBJ1-4 | TRBV27 | NA | 16 | TGTGCCAGCAGTCCATACCCGCTTCTGGCTAATGAAAAACTGTTTTTT | CASSPYPLLANEKLFF
NA | TRBJ2-5 | TRBV28 | NA | 13 | TGTGCCAGCAGTTTGCCACAAAAAGAGACCCAGTACTTC | CASSLPQKETQYF
NA | TRBJ1-1 | TRBV11-2 | TRBD1 | 13 | TGTGCCAGCAGCTACGGACAGGGGATGATGACTTTCTTT | CASSYGQGMMTFF
NA | TRBJ1-3 | TRBV18 | NA | 14 | TGTGCCAGCGCCCCCCGGGGGGTACGAAACACCATATATTTT | CASAPRGVRNTIYF
NA | TRBJ2-1 | TRBV5-1 | TRBD2 | 16 | TGCGCCAGCAGCTTGGGACTAGCGGGAGTACTTGCTGAGCAGTTCTTC | CASSLGLAGVLAEQFF
NA | TRBJ2-1 | TRBV29-1 | NA | 12 | TGCAGCGTTGTTAGAAGTTTGGCTGAGCAGTTCTTC | CSVVRSLAEQFF
once | TRBJ1-5 | TRBV5-5 | TRBD1 | 15 | TGTGCCAGCAGCCAGGACAGGGGTTTGGGGCAGCCCCAGCATTTT | CASSQDRGLGQPQHF
once | TRBJ2-7 | TRBV5-4 | TRBD2 | 14 | TGTGCCAGCGCGAGGGCTAGCGGGAGCTACGAGCAGTACTTC | CASARASGSYEQYF
NA | TRBJ1-3 | TRBV5-4 | TRBD1 | 14 | TGTGCCAGCAGGGAGGGGGCAAGGGGAAACACCATATATTTT | CASREGARGNTIYF
NA | TRBJ1-2 | TRBV19 | NA | 12 | TGTGCCAGTAGTGCCAACAACTATGGCTACACCTTC | CASSANNYGYTF
NA | TRBJ2-5 | TRBV12-3/TRBV12-4 | NA | 13 | TGTGCCAGCAGTTTTACCCCTCAAGAGACCCAGTACTTC | CASSFTPQETQYF
NA | TRBJ1-4 | TRBV21-1 | NA | 17 | TGTGCCAGCAGCAGGCCCCCCCCCAGGGGACCTAATGAAAAACTGTTTTTT | CASSRPPPRGPNEKLFF
NA | TRBJ1-2 | TRBV19 | NA | 15 | TGTGCCAGTAGTACCCGGCCAGACACTAACTATGGCTACACCTTC | CASSTRPDTNYGYTF
NA | TRBJ2-7 | TRBV18 | TRBD1 | 13 | TGTGCCAGCTCACCAGGGACAGGGGACGAGCAGTACTTC | CASSPGTGDEQYF
NA | TRBJ2-2 | TRBV30 | NA | 16 | TGTGCCTGCCGCGCCACCCCGGCGGGGTACACCGGGGAGCTGTTTTTT | CACRATPAGYTGELFF
NA | TRBJ2-1 | TRBV7-9 | NA | 14 | TGTGCCAGCAGCCCACCAGGGACACCCAATGAGCAGTTCTTC | CASSPPGTPNEQFF
few | TRBJ1-4 | TRBV19 | NA | 14 | TGTGCCAGTAGTCGACAGTTTTTTAATGAAAAACTGTTTTTT | CASSRQFFNEKLFF
NA | TRBJ2-1 | TRBV4-2 | TRBD2 | 21 | TGTGCCAGCAGCCTCACCCTTACTAGCGAACCTCGCTTGGGAATATACAATGAGCAGTTCTTC | CASSLTLTSEPRLGIYNEQFF
NA | TRBJ2-5 | TRBV19 | TRBD2 | 15 | TGTGCCAGTAGTATGTTGACTAGCGGCCAAGAGACCCAGTACTTC | CASSMLTSGQETQYF
NA | TRBJ2-2 | TRBV11-1 | TRBD2 | 16 | TGTGCCAGCAGTTTCGGGAGGTGGGGAGCCACCGGGGAGCTGTTTTTT | CASSFGRWGATGELFF
NA | TRBJ1-3 | TRBV5-1 | NA | 19 | TGCGCCAGCAGCCCAAACAGGGTGTCAGGGATAAGCTCTGGAAACACCATATATTTT | CASSPNRVSGISSGNTIYF
few | TRBJ1-5 | TRBV7-9 | NA | 13 | TGTGCCAGCAGCGGCTTTCAAGTGGAGCCCCAGCATTTT | CASSGFQVEPQHF
once | TRBJ2-6 | TRBV30 | TRBD2 | 18 | TGTGCCTGGAGTGTGGGGAGGGGAAGGTACTCTGGGGCCAACGTCCTGACTTTC | CAWSVGRGRYSGANVLTF
NA | TRBJ2-3 | TRBV3-1/TRBV3-2 | TRBD2 | 16 | TGTGCCAGCAGCCCGGGACTAGCGGGAGGAACAGATACGCAGTATTTT | CASSPGLAGGTDTQYF
NA | TRBJ2-5 | TRBV2 | NA | 13 | TGTGCCAGCAGAAAGGAGGGCTTGGGGACCCAGTACTTC | CASRKEGLGTQYF
few | TRBJ2-1 | TRBV4-1 | NA | 15 | TGCGCCAGCAGCCTTAAAAGTGGGGTACGCAATGAGCAGTTCTTC | CASSLKSGVRNEQFF
NA | TRBJ2-3 | TRBV27 | NA | 14 | TGTGCCAGCAGTTTAGAGCCCGGCACAGATACGCAGTATTTT | CASSLEPGTDTQYF
NA | TRBJ1-1 | TRBV29-1 | NA | 17 | TGCAGCGGCTTGGAGGGTGGTGGAAGGGCGGCGAACACTGAAGCTTTCTTT | CSGLEGGGRAANTEAFF
NA | TRBJ1-2 | TRBV6-6 | NA | 15 | TGTGCCAGCAGGGACTCTGGGGCGCAATGGGGTGGCTACACCTTC | CASRDSGAQWGGYTF
NA | TRBJ2-1 | TRBV10-2 | NA | 14 | TGCGCCAGCAGTGACGGGGCAGGTCACAATGAGCAGTTCTTC | CASSDGAGHNEQFF
NA | TRBJ1-4 | TRBV5-6 | NA | 13 | TGTGCCAGCAGCCAGTCGTCGGCTGAAAAACTGTTTTTT | CASSQSSAEKLFF
NA | TRBJ1-5 | TRBV7-9 | TRBD1 | 14 | TGTGCCAGCAGTCTAGGGTCAGGGGGTCAGCCCCAGCATTTT | CASSLGSGGQPQHF
once | TRBJ1-4 | TRBV10-2 | NA | 12 | TGCGCCAGCAGTGATCGGGGGGAAAAACTGTTTTTT | CASSDRGEKLFF
NA | TRBJ2-5 | TRBV3-1/TRBV3-2 | NA | 14 | TGTGCCAGCAGCCTCGGGACTGTTATAGAGACCCAGTACTTC | CASSLGTVIETQYF
NA | TRBJ1-2 | TRBV2 | NA | 14 | TGTGCCAGCAGTGACGGCGGGGTGGTCTATGGCTACACCTTC | CASSDGGVVYGYTF
NA | TRBJ2-5 | TRBV5-4 | TRBD2 | 17 | TGTGCCAGCAGCATATTGGGACTAGCGGGAGGGGGGGAGACCCAGTACTTC | CASSILGLAGGGETQYF
NA | TRBJ2-7 | TRBV7-9 | NA | 14 | TGTGCCAGCAGCTTACAAGGGGGGACGAGCGAGCAGCACTTC | CASSLQGGTSEQHF
few | TRBJ2-5 | TRBV28 | TRBD1 | 15 | TGTGCCAGCAGTTTAAGGGGACAGGGGTTAGAGACCCAGTACTTC | CASSLRGQGLETQYF
NA | TRBJ2-7 | TRBV28 | NA | 15 | TGTGCCAGCAGTTACCAATTGGCCCTAGGGCTCGAGCAGTACTTC | CASSYQLALGLEQYF
NA | TRBJ2-1 | TRBV11-3 | NA | 15 | TGTGCCAGCAGCGCGTGGAGGGGGGGTAGCAATGAGCAGTTCTTC | CASSAWRGGSNEQFF
NA | TRBJ1-2 | TRBV20-1 | NA | 11 | TGCAGTGCCCCGGGGAGGGGTGGCTACACCTTC | CSAPGRGGYTF
NA | TRBJ2-2 | TRBV5-4 | TRBD2 | 15 | TGTGCCAGCAGCGGAAGCGGGAGCGAGGCCGGGGAGCTGTTTTTT | CASSGSGSEAGELFF
NA | TRBJ2-5 | TRBV4-1 | NA | 16 | TGCGCCAGCAGCCAAGATAAGGGAAGGGACGAAGAGACCCAGTACTTC | CASSQDKGRDEETQYF
NA | TRBJ2-1 | TRBV30 | TRBD2 | 15 | TGTGCCTGGGGCGGGACTAGCGGGAGGGGTAATGAGCAGTTCTTC | CAWGGTSGRGNEQFF
NA | TRBJ2-3 | TRBV6-5 | NA | 12 | TGTGCCAGCATCGGGGTTTCAGATACGCAGTATTTT | CASIGVSDTQYF
NA | TRBJ1-1 | TRBV2 | NA | 15 | TGTGCCAGCAGTATCGGGCAGCAAATGAACACTGAAGCTTTCTTT | CASSIGQQMNTEAFF
NA | TRBJ2-1 | TRBV29-1 | NA | 13 | TGCAGCGTTGGGGCAGGGGCCTACAATGAGCAGTTCTTC | CSVGAGAYNEQFF